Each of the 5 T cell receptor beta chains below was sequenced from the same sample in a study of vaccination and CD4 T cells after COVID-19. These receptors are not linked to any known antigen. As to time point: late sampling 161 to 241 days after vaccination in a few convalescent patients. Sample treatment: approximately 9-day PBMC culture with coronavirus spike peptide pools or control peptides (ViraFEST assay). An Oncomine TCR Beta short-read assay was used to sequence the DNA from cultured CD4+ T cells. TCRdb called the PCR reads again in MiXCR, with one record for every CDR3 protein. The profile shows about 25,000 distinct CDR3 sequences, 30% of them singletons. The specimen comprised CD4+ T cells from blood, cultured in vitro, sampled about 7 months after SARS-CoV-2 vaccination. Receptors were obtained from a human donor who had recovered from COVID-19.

Here the CDR3 reads CASSLGSSYNEQFF. DNA of the CDR3: TGTGCCAGCAGCTTAGGGAGCTCCTACAATGAGCAGTTCTTC. V and J are TRBV7-3 and TRBJ2-1, with a possible D match to TRBD2 (5 bases). The CDR3 runs to 14 residues. Germline CDR1 is SGHTA and CDR2 is FQGTGA. V was trimmed by 2 bases and J by 0 bases, leaving 5 bases between them.

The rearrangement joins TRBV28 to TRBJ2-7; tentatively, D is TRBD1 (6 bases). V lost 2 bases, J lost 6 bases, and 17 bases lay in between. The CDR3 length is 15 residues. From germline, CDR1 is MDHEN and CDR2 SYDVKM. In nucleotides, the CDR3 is TGTGCCAGCAGTTTAAACGGGCAGGGGAGTGGCGAGCAGTACTTC. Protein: CASSLNGQGSGEQYF. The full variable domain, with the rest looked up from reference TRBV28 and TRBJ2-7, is DVKVTQSSRYLVKRTGEKVFLECVQDMDHENMFWYRQDPGLGLRLIYFSYDVKMKEKGDIPEGYSVSREKKERFSLILESASTNQTSMYLCASSLNGQGSGEQYFGPGTRLTVT.

This chain's CDR3 is CASSLKRASVRQYF. CDR3 sequence (DNA): TGTGCCAGCAGTTTAAAGCGGGCTTCTGTACGGCAGTACTTC. V is TRBV6-5 and J is TRBJ2-7; possibly TRBD2 for D (6 bases). The CDR3 covers 14 residues. V dropped 4 bases and J dropped 9 bases, with 19 bases sitting between them. The germline gives CDR1 MNHEY, CDR2 SVGAGI.

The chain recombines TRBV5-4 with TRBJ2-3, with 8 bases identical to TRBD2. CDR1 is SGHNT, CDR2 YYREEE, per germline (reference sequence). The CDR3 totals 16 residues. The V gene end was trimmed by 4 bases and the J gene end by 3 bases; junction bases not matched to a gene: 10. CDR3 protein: CASSPAGGRGTDTQYF. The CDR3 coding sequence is TGTGCCAGCAGCCCCGCGGGGGGCCGAGGAACAGATACGCAGTATTTT.

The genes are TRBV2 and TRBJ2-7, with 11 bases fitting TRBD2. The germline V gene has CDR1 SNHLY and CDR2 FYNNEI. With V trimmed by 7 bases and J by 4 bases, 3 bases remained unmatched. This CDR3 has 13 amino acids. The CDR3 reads CASTGLAGYEQYF. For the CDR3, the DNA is TGTGCCAGCACAGGACTAGCGGGTTACGAGCAGTACTTC.